A selection of T cell receptor beta chains follows, all from one sample in a study of blood T cell repertoires in COVID-19. Measured with immunoSEQ multiplex PCR; TCRdb has only the in-frame clones, and not every one. Among about 120,000 clones listed, 86% were seen once. Sequenced material: peripheral blood. These TCRs come from a man aged 40-49 years with acute or convalescent COVID-19. CDR3s include the opening cysteine and the closing phenylalanine or tryptophan. A D gene is named only where the DNA matches it firmly. The size entry is marked missing in some rows and otherwise reads once, few, many or a size class.

CDR3 DNA: TGTGCCAGCAGTGAAGGGGGCCTGTACGAGCAGTACTTC; CDR3 protein: CASSEGGLYEQYF; clone size: .; V gene: TRBV6-1; J gene: TRBJ2-7; D gene: .
CDR3 DNA: TGTGCCTACCGTGGGCAGGATGATCAGCCCCAGCATTTT; CDR3 protein: CAYRGQDDQPQHF; clone size: .; V gene: TRBV30; J gene: TRBJ1-5; D gene: .
CDR3 DNA: TGTGCCATCAGGGAACTAGCGGGGGGATCTACGCAGTATTTT; CDR3 protein: CAIRELAGGSTQYF; clone size: .; V gene: TRBV10-3; J gene: TRBJ2-3; D gene: TRBD2
CDR3 DNA: TGTGCCAGCAGCTTGAGAACAGGCACCGGGGCCAACGTCCTGACTTTC; CDR3 protein: CASSLRTGTGANVLTF; clone size: .; V gene: TRBV7-2; J gene: TRBJ2-6; D gene: .
CDR3 DNA: TGTGCCAGCAGCAATCAAACGTCGGCAACTAATGAAAAACTGTTTTTT; CDR3 protein: CASSNQTSATNEKLFF; clone size: .; V gene: TRBV21-1; J gene: TRBJ1-4; D gene: .
CDR3 DNA: TGTGCCAGCAGACACTCCGGGACAGGGTACACTGAAGCTTTCTTT; CDR3 protein: CASRHSGTGYTEAFF; clone size: .; V gene: TRBV3-1/TRBV3-2; J gene: TRBJ1-1; D gene: TRBD1
CDR3 DNA: TGTGCCAGCAGCGTGTCAGGGGGTGGCTCTGGGGCCAACGTCCTGACTTTC; CDR3 protein: CASSVSGGGSGANVLTF; clone size: .; V gene: TRBV9; J gene: TRBJ2-6; D gene: TRBD1
CDR3 DNA: TGCGCCAGCAGCTTGGGGCTAGCGGGGGCTACAGATACGCAGTATTTT; CDR3 protein: CASSLGLAGATDTQYF; clone size: .; V gene: TRBV5-1; J gene: TRBJ2-3; D gene: TRBD2
CDR3 DNA: TGTGCCATCAGCCCAGGGGCCCAAGAGACCCAGTACTTC; CDR3 protein: CAISPGAQETQYF; clone size: few; V gene: TRBV10-3; J gene: TRBJ2-5; D gene: .
CDR3 DNA: TGTGCCAGCAGCTTCGGACAGGATCGATTACAGCCCCAGCATTTT; CDR3 protein: CASSFGQDRLQPQHF; clone size: once; V gene: TRBV6-5; J gene: TRBJ1-5; D gene: TRBD1
CDR3 DNA: TGTGCCAGCAGCTTAGTGGCGGGAGGGCCCTACGAGCAGTACTTC; CDR3 protein: CASSLVAGGPYEQYF; clone size: .; V gene: TRBV11-2; J gene: TRBJ2-7; D gene: TRBD2
CDR3 DNA: TGTGCCAGCAGCTTAGGCGCTAGCGGGGGGGTCTCCCATACGCAGTATTTT; CDR3 protein: CASSLGASGGVSHTQYF; clone size: .; V gene: TRBV7-3; J gene: TRBJ2-3; D gene: TRBD2
CDR3 DNA: TGCGCCAGCAGTCTCTACTTGTTAGGACTAGCCCACTACGAGCAGTACTTC; CDR3 protein: CASSLYLLGLAHYEQYF; clone size: once; V gene: TRBV23-1; J gene: TRBJ2-7; D gene: TRBD2
CDR3 DNA: TGTGCCAGCAGCTTACTCGGGTACAGGGACAACAATGAGCAGTTCTTC; CDR3 protein: CASSLLGYRDNNEQFF; clone size: .; V gene: TRBV7-6; J gene: TRBJ2-1; D gene: .
CDR3 DNA: TGTGCCAGCAGCCCACGATGGACTAGAGGACCTGGGGCCAACGTCCTGACTTTC; CDR3 protein: CASSPRWTRGPGANVLTF; clone size: .; V gene: TRBV9; J gene: TRBJ2-6; D gene: TRBD2
CDR3 DNA: TGTGCCTGGAGTGGGTCACAGGGGTTGAACACTGAAGCTTTCTTT; CDR3 protein: CAWSGSQGLNTEAFF; clone size: .; V gene: TRBV30; J gene: TRBJ1-1; D gene: TRBD1
CDR3 DNA: TGTGCCAGCAGCCAAGGGGGGACTAGCGGGAAATCGAGGGAGCAGTACTTC; CDR3 protein: CASSQGGTSGKSREQYF; clone size: .; V gene: TRBV4-2; J gene: TRBJ2-7; D gene: TRBD2
CDR3 DNA: TGTGCCAGCAGCCACCTCAGGGGACCGCTGGAAGCTTTCTTT; CDR3 protein: CASSHLRGPLEAFF; clone size: .; V gene: TRBV3-1/TRBV3-2; J gene: TRBJ1-1; D gene: .
CDR3 DNA: TGTGCCAGCAGCCCCGTCGCGGGAGAATCGGAGACCCAGTACTTC; CDR3 protein: CASSPVAGESETQYF; clone size: few; V gene: TRBV3-1/TRBV3-2; J gene: TRBJ2-5; D gene: TRBD2